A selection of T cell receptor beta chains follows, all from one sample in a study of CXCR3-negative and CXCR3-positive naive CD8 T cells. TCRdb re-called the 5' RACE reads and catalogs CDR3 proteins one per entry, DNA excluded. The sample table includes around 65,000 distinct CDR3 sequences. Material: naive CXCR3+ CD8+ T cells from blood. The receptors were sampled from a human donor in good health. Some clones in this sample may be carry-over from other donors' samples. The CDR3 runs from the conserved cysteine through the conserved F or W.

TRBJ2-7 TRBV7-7 CASSLGPGRYEQYF
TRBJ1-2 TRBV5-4 CASSPNPKDRVEGYTF
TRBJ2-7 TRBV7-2 CASSLDIRWGGGASEQYF
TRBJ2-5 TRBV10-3 CAISESNGAQETQYF
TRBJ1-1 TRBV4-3 CASSQDRQGLKMNTEAFF
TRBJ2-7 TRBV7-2 CASSQRGEFTYEQYF
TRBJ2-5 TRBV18 CASSGETQETQYF
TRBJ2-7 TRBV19 CARSTGSYYEQYF
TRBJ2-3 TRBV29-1 CSVDRPFTSTDTQYF
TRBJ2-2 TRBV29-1 CSVLPTGGANTGELFF
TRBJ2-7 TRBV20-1 CSARDPASYEQYF
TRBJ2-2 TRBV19 CASSIAQRDTGELFF
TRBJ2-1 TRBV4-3 CASSQNLGAYNEQFF
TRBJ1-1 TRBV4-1 CASSQTGTGISEAFF
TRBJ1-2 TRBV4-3 CASSQSEGPTAGYTF
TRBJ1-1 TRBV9 CASSPSAGVTEAFF
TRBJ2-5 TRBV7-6 CASSFRGVQETQYF
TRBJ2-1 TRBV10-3 CAISAPSEMDNEQFF
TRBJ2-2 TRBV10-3 CAISESTAPNTGELFF
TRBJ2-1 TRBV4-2 CASSHESGGAPEQFF
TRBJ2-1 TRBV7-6 CASSWPLTGTADYNEQFF
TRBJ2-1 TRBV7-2 CASTLFPTSSYNEQFF
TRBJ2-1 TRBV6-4 CASSDWAGTSSYNEQFF
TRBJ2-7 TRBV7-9 CASSGLTGGETSEQYF
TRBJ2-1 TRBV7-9 CASLRDSYNEQFF
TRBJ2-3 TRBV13 CASTGSGETDTQYF
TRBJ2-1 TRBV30 CAWSVSGGEQFF
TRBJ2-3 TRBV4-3 CASSQDSPAGGPADTQYF
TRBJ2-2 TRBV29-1 CSVETSPGELFF
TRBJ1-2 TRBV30 CACATGANYGYTF
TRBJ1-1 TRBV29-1 CSSSPGVRNTEAFF
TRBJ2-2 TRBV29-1 CSVEGGDNTGELFF
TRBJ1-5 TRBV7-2 CASSLYRVYSNQPQHF
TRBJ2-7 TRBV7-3 CASSRTGDEQYF
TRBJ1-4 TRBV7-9 CASSLVTGDEKLFF
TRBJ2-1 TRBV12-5 CASKRAESYNEQFF
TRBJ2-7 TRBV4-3 CASSQAGSIYEQYF
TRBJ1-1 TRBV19 CASQTGGNTEAFF
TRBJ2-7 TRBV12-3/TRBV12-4 CASSISWYEQYF
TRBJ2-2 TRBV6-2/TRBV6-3 CAAFTGRYTGELFF
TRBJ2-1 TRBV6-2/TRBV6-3 CASSYVGGYQYNEQFF
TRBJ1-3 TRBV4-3 CASSQERGSGNTIYF
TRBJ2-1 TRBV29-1 CSVPLYNEQFF
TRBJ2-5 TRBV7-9 CASSYPTVGGSVTQYF
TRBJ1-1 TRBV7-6 CASSLGQGAEAFF
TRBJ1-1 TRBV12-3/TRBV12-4 CASSMNRAEPAFF
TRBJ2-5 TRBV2 CASSEWARETQYF
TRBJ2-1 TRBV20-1 CSARDDQGYSNEQFF
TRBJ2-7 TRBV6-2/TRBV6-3 CASTDSDTSYSYEQYF
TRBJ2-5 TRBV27 CASRDQHNQETQYF
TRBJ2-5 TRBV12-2 CASRLGGPLGETQYF
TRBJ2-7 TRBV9 CASSDGHSYEQYF
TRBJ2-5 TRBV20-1 CSARAVSVETQYF
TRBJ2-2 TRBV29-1 CSVESRENTGELFF
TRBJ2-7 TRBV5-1 CASSAGQVSYEQYF
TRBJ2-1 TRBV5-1 CASSLEAGYNEQFF
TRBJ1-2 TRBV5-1 CASTNFDSTGYGYTF
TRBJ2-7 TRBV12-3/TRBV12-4 CASSGLGMSLGEQYF
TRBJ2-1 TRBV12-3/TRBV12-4 CASSLVEVLAGNNEQFF
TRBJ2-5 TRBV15 CATRDWTGSGETQYF